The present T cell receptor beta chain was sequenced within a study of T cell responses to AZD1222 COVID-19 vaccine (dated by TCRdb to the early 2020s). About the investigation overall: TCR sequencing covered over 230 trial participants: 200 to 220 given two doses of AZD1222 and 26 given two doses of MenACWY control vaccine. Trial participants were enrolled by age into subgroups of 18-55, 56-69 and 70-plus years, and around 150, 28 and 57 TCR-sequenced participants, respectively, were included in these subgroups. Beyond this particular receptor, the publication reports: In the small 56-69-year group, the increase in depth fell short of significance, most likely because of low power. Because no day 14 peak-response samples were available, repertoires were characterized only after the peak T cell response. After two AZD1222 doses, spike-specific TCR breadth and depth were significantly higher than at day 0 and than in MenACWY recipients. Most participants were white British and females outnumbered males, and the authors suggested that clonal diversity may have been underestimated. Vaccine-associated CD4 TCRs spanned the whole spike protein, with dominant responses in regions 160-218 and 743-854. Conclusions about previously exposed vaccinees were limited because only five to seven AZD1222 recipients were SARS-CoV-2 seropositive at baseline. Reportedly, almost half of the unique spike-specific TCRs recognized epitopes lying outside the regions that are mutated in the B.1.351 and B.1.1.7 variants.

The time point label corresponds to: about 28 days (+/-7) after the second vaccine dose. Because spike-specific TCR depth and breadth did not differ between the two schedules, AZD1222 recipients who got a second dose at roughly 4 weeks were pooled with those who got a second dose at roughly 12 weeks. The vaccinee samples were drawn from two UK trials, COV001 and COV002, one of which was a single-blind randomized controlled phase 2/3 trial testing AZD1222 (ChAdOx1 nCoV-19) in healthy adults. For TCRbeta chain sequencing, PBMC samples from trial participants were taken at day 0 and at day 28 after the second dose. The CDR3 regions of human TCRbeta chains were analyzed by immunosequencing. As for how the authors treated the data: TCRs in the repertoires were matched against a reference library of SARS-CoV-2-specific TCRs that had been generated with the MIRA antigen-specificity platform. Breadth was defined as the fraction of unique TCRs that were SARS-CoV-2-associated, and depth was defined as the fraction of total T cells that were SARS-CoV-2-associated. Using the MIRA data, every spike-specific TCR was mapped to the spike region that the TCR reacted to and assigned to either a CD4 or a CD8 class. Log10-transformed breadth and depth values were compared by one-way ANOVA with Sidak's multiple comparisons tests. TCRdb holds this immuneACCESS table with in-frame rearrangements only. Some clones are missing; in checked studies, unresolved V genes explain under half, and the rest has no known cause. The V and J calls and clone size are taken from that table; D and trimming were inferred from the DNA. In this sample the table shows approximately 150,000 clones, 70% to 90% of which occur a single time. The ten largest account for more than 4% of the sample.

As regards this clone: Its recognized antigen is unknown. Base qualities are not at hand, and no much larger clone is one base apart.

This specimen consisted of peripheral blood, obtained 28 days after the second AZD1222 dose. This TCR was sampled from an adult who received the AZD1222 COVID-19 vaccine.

The CDR3 has the sequence CASSTPLSTDTQYF. The nucleotide sequence reads TGTGCCAGCAGCACACCACTAAGCACAGATACGCAGTATTTT. The sequence joins TRBV7-9 to TRBJ2-3; too little of a D gene remains to name it. V is shortened by 5 bases, J by 0 bases, and the region joining them spans 9 bases. Inclusive of the bounding cysteine and phenylalanine, the CDR3 is 14 residues long. Of all the DNA, just the CDR3 is kept, 42 bases in frame from base 1. In the germline V gene (reference sequence), CDR1 corresponds to SEHNR and CDR2 to FQNEAQ.